This entry lists 24 T cell receptor beta chains sequenced from one sample in a study of shared clonotypes between healthy human individuals. The table came from immunoSEQ multiplex PCR; TCRdb's copy has only in-frame clones and leaves some out. Among roughly 2,000,000 clones listed, over 85% were seen once. CD45RO-negative, CCR7-selected cells formed the naive CD8 fraction, which excluded terminally differentiated effector memory CD45RA+ cells. What was sequenced was naive CD8+ T cells from PBMCs. These receptors were taken from a man younger than 35 in good health. Some clones in this sample may be carry-over from other donors' samples.

The CDR3 DNA follows: TGCGCCAGCAGCCAAGATCGGGCAGGGCGCCCAGAGACCCAGTACTTC. It encodes CASSQDRAGRPETQYF. The chain carries TRBV4-1 and TRBJ2-5; D is possibly TRBD1 (5 bases). Trimming removed 0 bases from V and 4 bases from J, with 15 bases in between. Germline V gene sequence: CDR1 MGHRA, CDR2 YSYEKL. The CDR3 spans 16 residues.

The V and J genes are TRBV6-5 and TRBJ2-1; no reliable D call. The CDR3 runs to 15 residues. Trimming took 1 base from V and 0 from J, leaving 7 bases between them. CDR1 MNHEY and CDR2 SVGAGI come from the germline V gene. CDR3 loop: CASSYFQSSYNEQFF. The CDR3 DNA is TGTGCCAGCAGTTACTTCCAGAGCTCCTACAATGAGCAGTTCTTC.

CDR3 sequence: CASSVSRRDTQYF. The CDR3 DNA reads TGTGCCAGCAGTGTTAGTAGAAGGGATACGCAGTATTTT. The chain has TRBV7-9 and TRBJ2-3; D is uncertain. This CDR3 is built from 13 residues. Trimming shortened V by 6 bases and J by 6 bases, and 13 bases separated the two germline ends. Germline loops: CDR1 SEHNR, CDR2 FQNEAQ (reference sequence).

The chain has TRBV9 and TRBJ1-1, with a weak D call TRBD1 (6 bases). Germline CDR1 is SGDLS and CDR2 is YYNGEE. The CDR3 is 15 amino acids. V was shortened by 4 bases and J by 0 bases, with 13 bases between the two germline ends. CDR3 amino acids: CASSKRTGLNTEAFF. The CDR3 coding sequence is TGTGCCAGCAGCAAACGAACAGGGTTGAACACTGAAGCTTTCTTT.

This chain uses TRBV28 with TRBJ2-7, with D possibly TRBD1 on 6 matching bases. This CDR3 is 14 amino acids long. The germline V and J ends were trimmed by 3 bases and 6 bases, with 15 bases remaining between them. CDR1 and CDR2 from the germline V gene are MDHEN and SYDVKM. The CDR3, as DNA: TGTGCCAGCAGTTTGCAGGGGCGCTACCCCGAGCAGTACTTC. Translating it yields CASSLQGRYPEQYF.

V is TRBV28 and J is TRBJ2-3, with D perhaps matching TRBD1 (5 bases). Germline V gene data show CDR1 as MDHEN and CDR2 as SYDVKM. The V and J ends lost 5 bases and 4 bases respectively, with 13 bases between them. The CDR3 has 14 residues. The CDR3 here is CASSMMRRADTQYF. The CDR3 DNA reads as TGTGCCAGCAGTATGATGCGCAGGGCAGATACGCAGTATTTT.

The chain joins TRBV6-1 to TRBJ2-1; D is unresolved. From germline, CDR1 is MNHNS and CDR2 SASEGT. The CDR3 contains 11 residues. The V end lost 11 bases, the J end lost 8 bases, and 13 bases lay between the germline ends. The CDR3 here is CAGRRGYEQFF. CDR3 in DNA: TGTGCCGGACGACGAGGTTATGAGCAGTTCTTC.

The chain couples TRBV29-1 to TRBJ2-7, with 12 nucleotides matching TRBD2. After removal of 4 bases from V and 4 bases from J, the junction contained 5 bases not matched to a gene. This CDR3 has 14 amino acids. Germline values: CDR1 SQVTM, CDR2 ANQGSEA. The CDR3: CSVGLAGGLYEQYF. In nucleotides, the CDR3 is TGCAGCGTTGGGCTAGCGGGAGGGCTTTACGAGCAGTACTTC.

V usage is TRBV15 and J usage is TRBJ2-7; D remains ambiguous. This CDR3 spans 13 amino acids. V lost 8 bases and J 0 bases, leaving 11 bases between the germline ends. Germline V lookup: CDR1 LNHNV, CDR2 YYDKDF (reference sequence). CDR3 amino acids: CATGESVSYEQYF. CDR3 DNA sequence: TGTGCCACCGGTGAGAGCGTCTCCTACGAGCAGTACTTC.

The chain's CDR3 is CASSQGSLAGVTYEQYF. CDR3 coding DNA: TGTGCCAGCAGCCAAGGTTCACTAGCGGGGGTAACCTACGAGCAGTACTTC. The chain carries TRBV4-2 and TRBJ2-7, with 11 nucleotides matching TRBD2. The CDR3 contains 17 residues. The germline CDR1 and CDR2 sequences are LGHNA and YNFKEQ. The trim removed 1 base at V and 2 bases at J, leaving 7 bases unmatched.

This clone appeared once. The chain couples TRBV15 to TRBJ1-3; 8 nucleotides match TRBD1. The trim removed 3 bases at V and 4 bases at J, leaving 5 bases unmatched. The CDR3 is 15 amino acids. Looked up from germline, CDR1 is LNHNV and CDR2 is YYDKDF (reference sequence). CDR3: CATSRQGAAGNTIYF. The CDR3 DNA reads as TGTGCCACCAGCAGGCAGGGGGCTGCGGGAAACACCATATATTTT. The variable domain in full, completed from reference TRBV15 and TRBJ1-3, reads DAMVIQNPRYQVTQFGKPVTLSCSQTLNHNVMYWYQQKSSQAPKLLFHYYDKDFNNEADTPDNFQSRRPNTSFCFLDIRSPGLGDTAMYLCATSRQGAAGNTIYFGEGSWLTVV.

The rearrangement links TRBV25-1 to TRBJ1-1, with 8 bases identical to TRBD1. Germline trimming cut 1 base from V and 4 bases from J; bases unmatched to any gene: 2. Per germline, CDR1 MGHDK and CDR2 SYGVNS. CDR3 length: 14 amino acids. CDR3 amino acids: CASSEWDRLTEAFF. The CDR3 nucleotides are TGTGCCAGCAGTGAATGGGACAGGCTCACTGAAGCTTTCTTT.

Of note for this clone: Other DNA sequences in this specimen translate into the identical CDR3. This rearrangement joins TRBV5-6 to TRBJ2-3; no clear D gene. Trimming removed 4 bases at V and 6 bases at J, with 6 bases between. The CDR3 totals 11 residues. Germline V gene lookup returns CDR1 SGHDT and CDR2 YYEEEE. CDR3 DNA sequence: TGTGCCAGCAGCCTCTTGGATACGCAGTATTTT. Its protein product is CASSLLDTQYF.

The chain employs TRBV28 and TRBJ2-4; TRBD1 matches 7 bases. Trimming took 5 bases from V and 5 from J; bases not matched to a gene: 6. CDR1 and CDR2 (germline): MDHEN, SYDVKM. The CDR3 extends over 14 amino acids. As DNA, the CDR3 is TGTGCCAGCAGTGCGACAGGGAATGAAAACATTCAGTACTTC. This sequence encodes CASSATGNENIQYF.

This chain links TRBV13 with TRBJ2-1; 11 bases align to TRBD2. The CDR3 spans 14 residues. The trim removed 6 bases at V and 13 bases at J, leaving 11 bases unmatched. Germline values: CDR1 PRHDT, CDR2 FYEKMQ (reference sequence). CDR3 sequence (DNA): TGTGCCAGCAGACCTATAATTAGCGGGAGGGTACAGTTCTTC. Encoded protein: CASRPIISGRVQFF.

The V and J genes are TRBV13 and TRBJ1-1, with a tentative D call TRBD1 (5 bases). The CDR3 sequence is 15 residues long. Germline-derived CDR1 and CDR2 are PRHDT and FYEKMQ (reference sequence). V was shortened by 4 bases and J by 1 base, with 13 bases between the two germline ends. The chain's CDR3 is CASSSGGTGNTEAFF. The CDR3 region has the DNA TGTGCCAGCAGCTCCGGGGGGACGGGGAACACTGAAGCTTTCTTT. Filled out from reference TRBV13 and TRBJ1-1, the complete variable domain reads AAGVIQSPRHLIKEKRETATLKCYPIPRHDTVYWYQQGPGQDPQFLISFYEKMQSDKGSIPDRFSAQQFSDYHSELNMSSLELGDSALYFCASSSGGTGNTEAFFGQGTRLTVV.

The genes are TRBV15 and TRBJ2-3; the D call may be TRBD1 or TRBD2 (5 bases each). The CDR3 has 15 residues. Trimming pared 3 bases from V and 2 bases from J, leaving 12 bases between. Germline loops: CDR1 LNHNV, CDR2 YYDKDF (reference sequence). In nucleotides, the CDR3 is TGTGCCACCAGCAGGGAACCGGGGCTCACAGATACGCAGTATTTT. Translating gives CATSREPGLTDTQYF.

This clone has more than one count but fewer than ten. This sequence joins TRBV7-9 and TRBJ1-5; D unresolved. This CDR3 comprises 16 residues. V lost 5 bases to trimming and J lost 4 bases, with 18 bases between them. Germline V lookup: CDR1 SEHNR, CDR2 FQNEAQ (reference sequence). CDR3 sequence: CASSRWADGRNQPQHF. The CDR3 nucleotides are TGTGCCAGCAGCCGCTGGGCGGACGGGAGGAATCAGCCCCAGCATTTT.

This chain links TRBV6-1 with TRBJ2-1, with D tentatively TRBD2 (6 bases). CDR3 length: 15 residues. CDR1 and CDR2 (germline): MNHNS, SASEGT. V was cut by 0 bases and J by 2 bases, with 8 bases left in between. As DNA, the CDR3 is TGTGCCAGCAGTGAAGCGGGAGGTCCCTACAATGAGCAGTTCTTC. This sequence encodes CASSEAGGPYNEQFF.

V usage is TRBV19 and J usage is TRBJ1-1, with TRBD1 identical over 9 bases. CDR1 is LNHDA, CDR2 SQIVND, per germline (reference sequence). The CDR3 is made up of 18 amino acids. The V and J ends lost 2 bases and 4 bases, in that order; junction bases with no gene match: 14. The CDR3: CASSISFPGQGLGTEAFF. The CDR3, as DNA: TGTGCCAGTAGTATAAGTTTTCCAGGACAGGGGTTGGGCACTGAAGCTTTCTTT.

V gene TRBV7-8 combines with J gene TRBJ2-7; TRBD1 or TRBD2 may be the D gene (6 bases each). Looked up from germline, CDR1 is SGHVS and CDR2 is FQNEAQ. The CDR3 length is 13 residues. The ends were cut back, 4 bases at V and 5 bases at J, with 12 bases in the middle. The CDR3 spells CASSSEGGHEQYF. CDR3 nucleotide sequence: TGTGCCAGCAGCTCCGAGGGGGGCCACGAGCAGTACTTC.

This chain links TRBV9 with TRBJ1-2; D not certain. Germline V gene lookup returns CDR1 SGDLS and CDR2 YYNGEE. This CDR3 has 14 residues. Trimming removed 0 bases from V and 4 bases from J, with 10 bases in between. CDR3 DNA: TGTGCCAGCAGCGTAGGGGCAGACGCCTATGGCTACACCTTC. Translated, it gives CASSVGADAYGYTF.

This chain joins TRBV29-1 and TRBJ1-4; D ambiguous. The CDR3 totals 15 residues. The V gene lost 6 bases and the J gene lost 0 bases, with 14 bases spanning the gap. Germline CDR1 is SQVTM and CDR2 is ANQGSEA. CDR3 DNA: TGCAGCGTCCTCTCCTGGACGGCAACTAATGAAAAACTGTTTTTT. Its translation is CSVLSWTATNEKLFF. The full variable domain, completed using reference TRBV29-1 and TRBJ1-4, is SAVISQKPSRDICQRGTSLTIQCQVDSQVTMMFWYRQQPGQSLTLIATANQGSEATYESGFVIDKFPISRPNLTFSTLTVSNMSPEDSSIYLCSVLSWTATNEKLFFGSGTQLSVL.

This sequence joins TRBV13 and TRBJ1-1; D remains ambiguous. CDR1 and CDR2 from the germline V gene are PRHDT and FYEKMQ (reference sequence). The CDR3 is 12 residues long. Between the trimmed V and J ends, which lost 2 bases and 4 bases, there was a span of 5 bases. CDR3 in amino acids: CASSLSVTEAFF. DNA for the CDR3: TGTGCCAGCAGCTTATCGGTCACTGAAGCTTTCTTT.